This T cell receptor (beta chain) was observed in a study of response to subunit inactivated influenza vaccine (dated by TCRdb to the late 2010s). About the study as a whole: The study used deep quantitative T cell receptor repertoire profiling to track responses to a trivalent subunit inactivated influenza vaccine.

Study-wide conclusions, independent of this receptor: It was suggested by the authors that each seasonal influenza vaccination may recruit only a limited number of new T cells.

Libraries were constructed by RT-PCR. Reads for this sample came from an Illumina HiSeq 2500. TCRdb reworked the public reads: Q25 trimming with fastp, MiXCR clone assembly, productive beta chains retained. Rows with one shared CDR3 protein collapse into an entry with the most common genes and DNA. For this sample there are about 610,000 distinct CDR3 sequences; about 14% appear just once. The ten largest account for 8.5% to 14% of the sample. Remarks on this clonotype: Its antigen remains unidentified. The record has no base qualities; no much larger clone is one base away.

The germline V gene gives CDR1 as SQVTM and CDR2 as ANQGSEA. The germline V end is reduced by 4 bases and the J end by 9 bases; junction bases left unmatched: 5. From its cysteine to its phenylalanine, the CDR3 spans 13 amino acids. Just the 39-base CDR3 DNA is kept, in frame starting at base 1. The clonotype was recovered from a man between 45 and 60 years old who received an inactivated influenza vaccine. Donor details come from another sample of the same person, matched by shared clones. This specimen consisted of PBMCs from blood, obtained roughly 12 days after vaccination. The V gene is TRBV29-1 and the J gene is TRBJ2-1; the junction holds 11 bases that match TRBD2. The bases read TGCAGCGTTGGGGTAGCGGGAGGGGTTGAGCAGTTCTTC. The translation is CSVGVAGGVEQFF.